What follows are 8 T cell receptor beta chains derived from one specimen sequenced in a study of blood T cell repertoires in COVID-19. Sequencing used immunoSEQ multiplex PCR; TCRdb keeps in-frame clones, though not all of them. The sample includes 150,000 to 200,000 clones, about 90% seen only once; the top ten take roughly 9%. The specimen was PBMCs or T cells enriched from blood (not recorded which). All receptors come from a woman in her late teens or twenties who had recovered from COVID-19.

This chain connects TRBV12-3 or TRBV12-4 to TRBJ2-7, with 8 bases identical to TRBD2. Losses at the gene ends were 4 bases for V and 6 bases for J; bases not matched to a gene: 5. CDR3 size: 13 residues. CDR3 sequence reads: CASSWRGAGEQYF. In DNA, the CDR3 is TGTGCCAGCAGTTGGCGGGGGGCCGGCGAGCAGTACTTC.

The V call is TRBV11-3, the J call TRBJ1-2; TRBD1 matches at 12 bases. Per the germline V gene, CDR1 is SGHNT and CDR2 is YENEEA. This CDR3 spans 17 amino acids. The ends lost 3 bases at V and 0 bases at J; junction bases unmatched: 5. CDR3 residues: CASSFEGQGAPNYGYTF. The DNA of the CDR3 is TGTGCCAGCAGCTTTGAGGGACAGGGGGCCCCTAACTATGGCTACACCTTC.

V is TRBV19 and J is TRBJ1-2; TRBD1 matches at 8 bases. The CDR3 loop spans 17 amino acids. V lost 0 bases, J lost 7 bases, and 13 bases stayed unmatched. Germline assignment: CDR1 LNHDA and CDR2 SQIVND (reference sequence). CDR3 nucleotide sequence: TGTGCCAGTAGTATAGATGCAGGGACAGGAACGCGGTCTGGCTACACCTTC. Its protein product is CASSIDAGTGTRSGYTF.

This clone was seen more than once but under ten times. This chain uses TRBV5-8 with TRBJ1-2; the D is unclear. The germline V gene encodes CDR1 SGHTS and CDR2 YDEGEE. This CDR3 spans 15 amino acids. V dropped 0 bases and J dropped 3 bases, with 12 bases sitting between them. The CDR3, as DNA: TGTGCCAGCAGCTTGGGCGACTGGGAGTACTATGGCTACACCTTC. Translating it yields CASSLGDWEYYGYTF.

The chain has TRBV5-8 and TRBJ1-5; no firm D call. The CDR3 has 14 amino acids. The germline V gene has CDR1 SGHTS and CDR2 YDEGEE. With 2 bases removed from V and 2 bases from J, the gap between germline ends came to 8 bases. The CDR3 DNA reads TGTGCCAGCAGCTTCCGGGATGGCAATCAGCCCCAGCATTTT. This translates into CASSFRDGNQPQHF.

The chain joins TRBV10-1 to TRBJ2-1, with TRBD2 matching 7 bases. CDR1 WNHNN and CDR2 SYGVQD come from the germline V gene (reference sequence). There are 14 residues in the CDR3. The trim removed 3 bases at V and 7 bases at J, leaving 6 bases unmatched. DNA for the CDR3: TGCGCCAGCAGTGATCCGGGAGGTAGAAATGAGCAGTTCTTC. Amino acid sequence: CASSDPGGRNEQFF.

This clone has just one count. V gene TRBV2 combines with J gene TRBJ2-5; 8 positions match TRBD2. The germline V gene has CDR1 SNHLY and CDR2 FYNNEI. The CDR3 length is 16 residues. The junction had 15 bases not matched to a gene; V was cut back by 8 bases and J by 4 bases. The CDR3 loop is CASEAPPGLAGETQYF. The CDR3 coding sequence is TGTGCCAGCGAGGCCCCACCTGGGCTAGCGGGAGAGACCCAGTACTTC. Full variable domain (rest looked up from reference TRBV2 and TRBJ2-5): EPEVTQTPSHQVTQMGQEVILRCVPISNHLYFYWYRQILGQKVEFLVSFYNNEISEKSEIFDDQFSVERPDGSNFTLKIRSTKLEDSAMYFCASEAPPGLAGETQYFGPGTRLLVL.

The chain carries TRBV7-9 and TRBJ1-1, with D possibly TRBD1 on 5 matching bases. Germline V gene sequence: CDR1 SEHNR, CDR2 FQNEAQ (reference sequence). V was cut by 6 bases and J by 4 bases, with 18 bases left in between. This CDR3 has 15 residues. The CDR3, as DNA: TGTGCCAGCAGACAGGTCACGGTGCCGAGCACTGAAGCTTTCTTT. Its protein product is CASRQVTVPSTEAFF.